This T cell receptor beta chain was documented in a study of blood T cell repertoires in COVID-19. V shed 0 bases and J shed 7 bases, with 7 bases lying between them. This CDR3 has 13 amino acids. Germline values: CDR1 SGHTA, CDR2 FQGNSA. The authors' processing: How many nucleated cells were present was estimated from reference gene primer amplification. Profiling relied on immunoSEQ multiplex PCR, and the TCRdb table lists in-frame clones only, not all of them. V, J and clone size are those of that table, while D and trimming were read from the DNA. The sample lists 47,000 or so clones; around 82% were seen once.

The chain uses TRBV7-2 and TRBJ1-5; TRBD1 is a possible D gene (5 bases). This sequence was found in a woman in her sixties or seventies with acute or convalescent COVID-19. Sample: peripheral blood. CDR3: CASSLAGAQPQHF. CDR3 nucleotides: TGTGCCAGCAGCTTAGCAGGGGCCCAGCCCCAGCATTTT. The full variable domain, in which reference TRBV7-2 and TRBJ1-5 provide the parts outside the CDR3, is GAGVSQSPSNKVTEKGKDVELRCDPISGHTALYWYRQSLGQGLEFLIYFQGNSAPDKSGLPSDRFSAERTGGSVSTLTIQRTQQEDSAVYLCASSLAGAQPQHFGDGTRLSIL.